The entry below describes one TCR beta chain. Germline CDR1 reads MNHEY; CDR2 reads SVGAGI. There are 14 residues in the CDR3. The V gene lost 7 bases and the J gene lost 2 bases, with 15 bases spanning the gap. The data are from a study of blood T cell repertoires in COVID-19. About the study: T cells, B-cell-depleted T cells, or PBMCs supplied cDNA or gDNA.

Measured with immunoSEQ multiplex PCR; TCRdb has only the in-frame clones, and not every one. Here the sample spans around 310,000 clones, 89% being singletons. Participants were aged about 18 to 100 years from more than 20 US areas. Participants had their cohort set by participant-reported clinical history. The study counted Cohort 3 donors as recovered given two negative PCRs, clearance, or symptom resolution. The sequenced material came from PBMCs or T cells enriched from blood (not recorded which). The TCR originated in a woman between 35 and 50 years old who had recovered from COVID-19. V gene TRBV6-5 combines with J gene TRBJ2-7; D unresolved. DNA of the CDR3: TGTGCCAGCACGCTCTTTGGAGCCGCCTACGAGCAGTACTTC. This gives the protein CASTLFGAAYEQYF.